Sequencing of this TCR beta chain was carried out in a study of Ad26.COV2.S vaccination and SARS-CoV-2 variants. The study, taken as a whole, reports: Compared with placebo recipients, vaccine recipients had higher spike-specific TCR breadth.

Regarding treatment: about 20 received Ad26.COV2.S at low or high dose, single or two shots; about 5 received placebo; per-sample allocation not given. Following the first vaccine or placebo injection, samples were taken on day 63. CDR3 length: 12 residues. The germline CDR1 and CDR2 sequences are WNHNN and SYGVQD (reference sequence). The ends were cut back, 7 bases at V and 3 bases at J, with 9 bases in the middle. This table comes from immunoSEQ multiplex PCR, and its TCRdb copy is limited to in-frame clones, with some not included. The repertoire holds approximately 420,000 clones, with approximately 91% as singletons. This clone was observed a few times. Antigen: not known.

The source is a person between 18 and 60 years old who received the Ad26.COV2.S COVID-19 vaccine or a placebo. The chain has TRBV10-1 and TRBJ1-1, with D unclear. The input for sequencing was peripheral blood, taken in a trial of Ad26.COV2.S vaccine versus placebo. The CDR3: CASTLEDTEAFF. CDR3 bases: TGCGCCAGCACACTAGAGGACACTGAAGCTTTCTTT.